This is a list of T cell receptor beta chains from one sample in a study of early T cells in non-severe SARS-CoV-2 infection. TCRdb re-derived calls from the 5' RACE reads in MiXCR, one entry per CDR3 protein. The sample contains around 50,000 distinct CDR3 sequences, roughly 4.5% of which appear only once. The specimen sequenced was whole blood. The receptors come from an adult who was a healthcare worker with PCR-confirmed SARS-CoV-2 infection or an uninfected control (not recorded which). Both conserved end residues are part of each CDR3. The D gene is left open where the match is weak. The size entry is marked missing in some rows and otherwise reads once, few, many or a size class.

V gene	J gene	clone size	D gene	CDR3 protein	CDR3 DNA
TRBV18	TRBJ1-3	many	.	CASSPDLRSGNTIYF	TGTGCCAGCTCACCCGACCTACGCTCTGGAAACACCATATATTTT
TRBV19	TRBJ2-6	many	.	CASSIQQSGANVLTF	TGTGCCAGTAGTATTCAACAATCTGGGGCCAACGTCCTGACTTTC
TRBV20-1	TRBJ2-7	many	.	CSAPAPGLSYEQYF	TGCAGTGCTCCGGCACCCGGCCTTTCCTACGAGCAGTACTTC
TRBV12-3/TRBV12-4	TRBJ1-5	many	.	CASSWGAHQPQHF	TGTGCCAGCAGTTGGGGGGCTCATCAGCCCCAGCATTTT
TRBV5-1	TRBJ1-4	many	.	CASSLGGARTNEKLFF	TGCGCCAGCAGCTTGGGCGGCGCCAGAACTAATGAAAAACTGTTTTTT
TRBV30	TRBJ2-7	many	.	CAWGRSYEQYF	TGTGCCTGGGGCAGGTCCTACGAGCAGTACTTC
TRBV21-1	TRBJ2-3	few	.	CASSSRQGGDTDTQYF	TGTGCCAGCAGCAGCAGACAGGGAGGAGACACAGATACGCAGTATTTT
TRBV2	TRBJ1-4	.	.	CASKWDGQREKLFF	TGTGCCAGCAAATGGGACGGCCAGAGAGAAAAACTGTTTTTT
TRBV28	TRBJ1-2	few	.	CASSLQGYDYTF	TGTGCCAGCAGTTTACAGGGGTATGACTACACCTTC
TRBV7-9	TRBJ2-3	.	TRBD2	CASSPWTSGGGDTQYF	TGTGCCAGCAGCCCCTGGACTAGCGGGGGAGGAGATACGCAGTATTTT
TRBV4-2	TRBJ1-4	many	.	CASSQVWAQGINEKLFF	TGTGCCAGCAGCCAAGTGTGGGCGCAGGGGATTAATGAAAAACTGTTTTTT
TRBV30	TRBJ1-4	.	.	CAWSDTGTTNEKLFF	TGTGCCTGGAGCGACACCGGGACAACTAATGAAAAACTGTTTTTT
TRBV7-7	TRBJ2-2	many	.	CASSLRQGGTGELFF	TGTGCCAGCAGCTTACGGCAGGGAGGCACCGGGGAGCTGTTTTTT
TRBV3-1	TRBJ1-1	many	TRBD1	CASSQGRGRGMSTEAFF	TGTGCCAGCAGCCAAGGAAGGGGGCGCGGGATGAGCACTGAAGCTTTCTTT
TRBV20-1	TRBJ1-1	many	TRBD1	CSAAPGGMNTEAFF	TGCAGTGCTGCACCAGGGGGGATGAACACTGAAGCTTTCTTT
TRBV30	TRBJ2-1	many	.	CAWSDQGYPSYNEQFF	TGTGCCTGGAGTGATCAGGGTTACCCCTCCTACAATGAGCAGTTCTTC
TRBV10-1	TRBJ2-4	many	.	CASSPTAKNIQYF	TGCGCCAGCAGCCCCACGGCCAAAAACATTCAGTACTTC
TRBV7-9	TRBJ1-1	many	.	CASSLLGAGPGTEAFF	TGTGCCAGCAGCTTACTTGGGGCCGGTCCGGGAACTGAAGCTTTCTTT
TRBV10-3	TRBJ1-3	many	.	CAISDPLTRHGNTIYF	TGTGCCATCAGTGACCCATTGACACGACACGGAAACACCATATATTTT
TRBV6-6	TRBJ1-1	few	.	CASSYSLNTEAFF	TGTGCCAGCAGTTACTCATTGAACACTGAAGCTTTCTTT
TRBV6-1	TRBJ2-7	many	.	CASSEGSAYEQYF	TGTGCCAGCAGTGAAGGGTCGGCCTACGAGCAGTACTTC
TRBV28	TRBJ2-7	many	TRBD1	CASSPRQGQQYF	TGTGCCAGCAGCCCTCGACAGGGCCAGCAGTACTTC
TRBV5-1	TRBJ2-7	many	TRBD2	CASSPLTSGSYEQYF	TGCGCCAGCAGCCCCCTGACTAGCGGGAGCTACGAGCAGTACTTC
TRBV6-5	TRBJ2-1	.	.	CASRGNPNEQFF	TGTGCCAGCAGAGGTAACCCCAATGAGCAGTTCTTC
TRBV20-1	TRBJ2-1	many	TRBD2	CSARDDTRGVDNEQFF	TGCAGTGCTAGAGATGATACCCGGGGGGTCGACAATGAGCAGTTCTTC
TRBV10-3	TRBJ2-3	many	TRBD2	CAARVAGGPDTQYF	TGTGCCGCCCGGGTGGCGGGGGGCCCAGATACGCAGTATTTT
TRBV10-3	TRBJ2-3	many	.	CAISRGTVRRTDTQYF	TGTGCCATCAGCCGGGGGACAGTGCGACGCACAGATACGCAGTATTTT
TRBV4-2	TRBJ2-1	many	.	CASSHVDINEQFF	TGTGCCAGCAGCCACGTCGACATCAATGAGCAGTTCTTC
TRBV18	TRBJ2-1	.	TRBD2	CASSPPYSGGDNEQFF	TGTGCCAGCTCACCACCATACAGCGGGGGGGATAATGAGCAGTTCTTC
TRBV11-2	TRBJ2-3	many	.	CASSLGGGRMNTQYF	TGTGCCAGCAGCTTAGGAGGAGGGCGGATGAATACGCAGTATTTT
TRBV20-1	TRBJ2-5	.	.	CSAPYGGGITETQYF	TGCAGTGCCCCTTACGGCGGAGGGATAACAGAGACCCAGTACTTC
TRBV6-2/TRBV6-3	TRBJ2-7	many	TRBD2	CASSYESGLTSGIYEQYF	TGTGCCAGCAGTTACGAGTCTGGACTAACTAGCGGGATATACGAGCAGTACTTC
TRBV20-1	TRBJ2-3	many	TRBD2	CSASRWTSGSTDTQYF	TGCAGTGCTTCTCGCTGGACTAGCGGTAGCACAGATACGCAGTATTTT
TRBV6-6	TRBJ2-1	.	TRBD1	CACSRRTGGFTYNEQFF	TGTGCCTGCAGCCGGAGGACAGGGGGCTTCACCTACAATGAGCAGTTCTTC
TRBV7-9	TRBJ2-3	many	.	CASSPLTGTDTQYF	TGTGCCAGCAGCCCCCTGACGGGGACAGATACGCAGTATTTT
TRBV2	TRBJ2-1	.	.	CASSEPAYNEQFF	TGTGCCAGCAGTGAACCAGCCTACAATGAGCAGTTCTTC
TRBV11-3	TRBJ2-7	.	.	CASSLGFGTYEQYF	TGTGCCAGCAGCTTAGGGTTCGGAACCTACGAGCAGTACTTC
TRBV20-1	TRBJ1-2	many	.	CSASRTRQTYGYTF	TGCAGTGCTAGCCGGACAAGACAGACCTATGGCTACACCTTC
TRBV4-3	TRBJ2-1	many	.	CASSPAGITNYNEQFF	TGCGCCAGCAGTCCGGCAGGGATTACGAATTACAATGAGCAGTTCTTC
TRBV29-1	TRBJ2-7	many	TRBD1	CSSRGTGEYEQYF	TGCAGCTCACGAGGGACAGGGGAGTACGAGCAGTACTTC
TRBV6-6	TRBJ1-1	many	.	CASSDPQKRAAFF	TGTGCCAGCAGTGACCCACAGAAGCGGGCCGCTTTCTTT
TRBV5-1	TRBJ2-3	.	TRBD2	CASSPSGGAVYTQYF	TGCGCCAGCAGCCCGAGCGGGGGGGCCGTTTATACGCAGTATTTT
TRBV28	TRBJ2-7	many	.	CASRQSGFYEQYF	TGTGCCAGCAGGCAGAGCGGCTTCTACGAGCAGTACTTC
TRBV7-2	TRBJ2-7	.	.	CASSPRDGGYEQYF	TGTGCCAGCAGCCCCCGGGACGGAGGGTACGAGCAGTACTTC
TRBV12-5	TRBJ2-1	many	.	CASGLVQGGTYNEQFF	TGTGCTAGTGGTTTGGTACAGGGGGGGACCTACAATGAGCAGTTCTTC
TRBV12-3/TRBV12-4	TRBJ2-3	.	.	CASSTRRTHTDTQYF	TGTGCCAGCAGTACTCGGAGGACGCACACAGATACGCAGTATTTT